The 17 T cell receptor beta chains given below trace back to one sample, sequenced in a study of shared clonotypes between healthy human individuals (dated by TCRdb to 2018 to 2020). Library method: the immunoSEQ multiplex PCR assay. Held by TCRdb, this immuneACCESS table contains in-frame sequences only and omits some clones. Under half of the omission traces to an unresolved V gene where checked; the cause of the rest is unknown. The sample records roughly 2.6 million clones, over 85% of which are singletons. Over 0.12% of the sample comes from the top ten. The sequencing input was naive CD4+ T cells sorted from blood. Per the publication, the cell subset or site label means: CD45RA+ positively selected. The receptors were gathered from a man between 18 and 35 years old in good health.

The rearrangement uses TRBV10-1 and TRBJ2-2, with 11 bases lining up with TRBD2. Germline V gene data show CDR1 as WNHNN and CDR2 as SYGVQD (reference sequence). The CDR3 loop spans 18 amino acids. With V trimmed by 2 bases and J by 1 base, 6 bases remained unmatched. CDR3 in DNA: TGCGCCAGCAGTGAGGGTAGCGGGGGGGCCAAGAACACCGGGGAGCTGTTTTTT. Translating it yields CASSEGSGGAKNTGELFF.

This clone was recorded only once. This chain links TRBV6-5 with TRBJ2-5; 7 bases fit TRBD1. The J call is uncertain, as TRBJ2-7 better fits the DNA end. This CDR3 spans 16 amino acids. CDR1 and CDR2 (germline): MNHEY, SVGAGI. The CDR3 DNA follows: TGTGCCAGCAGTTACTCGAGACAGGGCCACTTCTACGAGCAGTACTTC. Its protein is CASSYSRQGHFYEQYF.

The chain links TRBV6-1 to TRBJ2-7; D is unresolved. Trimming left V 5 bases short and J 3 bases short, with 5 bases between. This CDR3 region has 11 residues. Germline values: CDR1 MNHNS, CDR2 SASEGT. The CDR3 DNA is TGTGCCAGCAGTCTTATCTACGAGCAGTACTTC. Translation: CASSLIYEQYF.

This clone was seen a single time. This specimen includes other DNA sequences encoding the same CDR3. The chain has TRBV2 and TRBJ2-2; D perhaps matches TRBD2 (6 bases). Germline V CDR1 and CDR2: SNHLY, FYNNEI. V was pared by 7 bases and J by 0 bases, with 9 bases between. The CDR3 is 14 amino acids. CDR3 nucleotides: TGTGCCAGCATGCGGGATTCGAACACCGGGGAGCTGTTTTTT. This encodes CASMRDSNTGELFF.

The chain has TRBV30 and TRBJ1-3, with TRBD1 matching 9 bases. This CDR3 is built from 13 residues. The V segment lost 8 bases and the J segment 4 bases; nucleotides outside the gene matches: 6. CDR1 and CDR2 from the germline V gene are GTSNPN and SVGIG (reference sequence). The CDR3: CAGRDRAGNTIYF. In DNA form, the CDR3 reads TGTGCCGGAAGGGACAGGGCGGGAAACACCATATATTTT. The full variable domain, its missing parts supplied by reference TRBV30 and TRBJ1-3, is SQTIHQWPATLVQPVGSPLSLECTVEGTSNPNLYWYRQAAGRGLQLLFYSVGIGQISSEVPQNLSASRPQDRQFILSSKKLLLSDSGFYLCAGRDRAGNTIYFGEGSWLTVV.

The chain carries TRBV19 and TRBJ1-4, with 10 bases fitting TRBD1. The germline gives CDR1 LNHDA, CDR2 SQIVND (reference sequence). V was pared by 2 bases and J by 5 bases, with 5 bases of the junction left unmatched. The CDR3 covers 16 residues. In DNA form, the CDR3 reads TGTGCCAGTAGTATACAACCGGGACAGGGGAATGAAAAACTGTTTTTT. It codes for CASSIQPGQGNEKLFF.

This chain connects TRBV10-3 to TRBJ1-3; maybe TRBD1 (5 bases). The length of the CDR3 is 13 residues. Germline CDR1 is ENHRY and CDR2 is SYGVKD. V shed 7 bases and J shed 4 bases, with 11 bases lying between them. The CDR3 nucleotides read TGTGCCATCACGGGAGGGGCAGGAAACACCATATATTTT. Protein product: CAITGGAGNTIYF.

In its sample, this clone was seen once. V is TRBV6-5 and J is TRBJ2-7; 8 bases fit TRBD1. CDR1 and CDR2 from the germline V gene are MNHEY and SVGAGI. The CDR3 has 14 amino acids. The V segment lost 6 bases and the J segment 3 bases; nucleotides outside the gene matches: 7. The CDR3 loop is CASRPGTGNYEQYF. CDR3 DNA: TGTGCCAGCAGGCCCGGGACAGGTAACTACGAGCAGTACTTC.

This sequence joins TRBV6-5 and TRBJ1-2; no reliable D call. Trimming cost V 7 bases and J 5 bases, with 17 bases left between them. CDR1 is MNHEY, CDR2 SVGAGI, per germline. This CDR3 contains 14 residues. CDR3: CASTATSREYGYTF. In nucleotides, the CDR3 is TGTGCCAGCACCGCCACTTCCCGGGAATATGGCTACACCTTC.

The V call is TRBV7-9, the J call TRBJ2-7; tentative D call: TRBD1 (5 bases). The germline gives CDR1 SEHNR, CDR2 FQNEAQ (reference sequence). Trimming removed 10 bases at V and 2 bases at J, with 9 bases between. The CDR3 is 11 amino acids. Written as DNA, the CDR3 is TGTGCCACCGCAGGGACCTACGAGCAGTACTTC. Residues: CATAGTYEQYF. Supplemented by reference TRBV7-9 and TRBJ2-7, the full variable domain reads DTGVSQNPRHKITKRGQNVTFRCDPISEHNRLYWYRQTLGQGPEFLTYFQNEAQLEKSRLLSDRFSAERPKGSFSTLEIQRTEQGDSAMYLCATAGTYEQYFGPGTRLTVT.

This rearrangement joins TRBV2 to TRBJ2-1; TRBD2 aligns across 9 bases. The germline V gene encodes CDR1 SNHLY and CDR2 FYNNEI. V lost 4 bases and J lost 4; bases outside the gene matches: 2. The CDR3 has 14 amino acids. The CDR3 DNA follows: TGTGCCAGCAGTGGACTAGCGGTTTACAATGAGCAGTTCTTC. This sequence encodes CASSGLAVYNEQFF.

The rearrangement uses TRBV12-5 and TRBJ1-4; D gene unclear. Trimming shortened V by 5 bases and J by 4 bases, and 17 bases separated the two germline ends. Germline loops: CDR1 LGHNT, CDR2 FRNRAP. This CDR3 comprises 16 residues. DNA of the CDR3: TGTGCTAGTGGTCGCCGTGAGGGCGCCAATAATGAAAAACTGTTTTTT. Protein sequence: CASGRREGANNEKLFF.

The chain uses TRBV27 and TRBJ2-5; TRBD2 might be the D (6 bases). Looked up from germline, CDR1 is MNHEY and CDR2 is SMNVEV (reference sequence). The CDR3 extends over 15 amino acids. Trimming cost V 3 bases and J 1 base, with 12 bases left between them. The CDR3 region is CASSFLGLGQETQYF. The CDR3 coding sequence is TGTGCCAGCAGTTTTTTGGGACTGGGCCAAGAGACCCAGTACTTC.

The V and J genes are TRBV11-2 and TRBJ2-4; D may match TRBD1 or TRBD2 (5 bases each). Trimming cost V 7 bases and J 8 bases, with 18 bases left between them. The CDR3 has 14 amino acids. CDR1 and CDR2 from the germline V gene are SGHAT and FQNNGV. The CDR3 DNA is TGTGCCAGCAACCCCATCCGGGACCGGCACATTCAGTACTTC. This translates into CASNPIRDRHIQYF.

The chain links TRBV5-4 to TRBJ2-5; 7 bases line up with TRBD1. The V and J ends lost 4 bases and 4 bases, in that order; junction bases with no gene match: 7. Germline-derived CDR1 and CDR2 are SGHNT and YYREEE (reference sequence). CDR3 length: 14 amino acids. DNA of the CDR3: TGTGCCAGCAGCCCCGGACAGGTCGGAGAGACCCAGTACTTC. The encoded protein is CASSPGQVGETQYF.

This rearrangement joins TRBV4-3 to TRBJ2-1; either TRBD1 or TRBD2 may fit D (5 bases each). Germline V gives CDR1 LGHNA, CDR2 YSLEER. This CDR3 has 16 amino acids. The V end lost 6 bases, the J end lost 3 bases, and 18 bases lay between the germline ends. CDR3 nucleotides: TGCGCCAGCAGTTCAGGGAGAGGGAGTATCTACAATGAGCAGTTCTTC. Its translation: CASSSGRGSIYNEQFF.

V and J are TRBV6-6 and TRBJ2-7; 8 bases map to TRBD2. The CDR3 extends over 15 amino acids. CDR1 and CDR2 from the germline V gene are MNHNY and SVGAGI (reference sequence). V shed 6 bases and J 2 bases; nucleotides not matched to a gene: 9. This CDR3 is CASRRRGGDAYEQYF. DNA for the CDR3: TGTGCCAGCAGAAGACGGGGGGGGGATGCCTACGAGCAGTACTTC.